The 10 T cell receptor beta chains presented below share a single source sample, sequenced in a study of cytomegalovirus exposure and HLA in healthy donors. The PCR used 60 Vbeta and 13 Jbeta primers. Repertoires were generated with immunoSEQ multiplex PCR, while TCRdb's copy carries only in-frame clones and drops some. Its table records about 160,000 clones. The sequencing input was PBMCs. The receptors were sampled from a woman aged 55-70 years in good health and CMV-seronegative.

The chain joins TRBV18 to TRBJ2-1; D uncertain. The CDR3 has 12 residues. Trimming removed 0 bases from V and 10 bases from J, with 7 bases in between. Per germline, CDR1 KGHSH and CDR2 LQKENI. This CDR3 reads CASSPPSPEQFF. As DNA, the CDR3 is TGTGCCAGCTCACCACCTTCCCCGGAGCAGTTCTTC.

The chain joins TRBV13 to TRBJ1-2; the D gene is possibly TRBD1 (6 bases). This CDR3 comprises 12 residues. V gave up 4 bases and J gave up 8 bases, with 11 bases separating them. Germline V gene lookup returns CDR1 PRHDT and CDR2 FYEKMQ (reference sequence). Here the CDR3 DNA reads TGTGCCAGCAGCTCCAGGGGAGTAGGCTACACCTTC. Residues: CASSSRGVGYTF.

This sequence joins TRBV7-3 and TRBJ1-2; possibly TRBD1 for D (5 bases). Germline-derived CDR1 and CDR2 are SGHTA and FQGTGA. The CDR3 has 15 residues. V was pared by 4 bases and J by 8 bases, with 20 bases between. As DNA, the CDR3 is TGTGCCAGCAGCTCAGACGGGCGTGGGGGGAAGGGCTACACCTTC. Translation: CASSSDGRGGKGYTF.

This clone shows up as medium-sized by frequency. This sequence joins TRBV10-3 and TRBJ2-2, with 9 bases that match TRBD1. Looked up from germline, CDR1 is ENHRY and CDR2 is SYGVKD. The CDR3 length is 16 residues. After removal of 6 bases from V and 0 bases from J, the junction contained 5 bases not matched to a gene. CDR3 DNA: TGTGCCATCAGAATGGGACAGGGTTCGAACACCGGGGAGCTGTTTTTT. Translation: CAIRMGQGSNTGELFF.

The V and J genes are TRBV5-1 and TRBJ2-3, with 9 bases fitting TRBD2. Germline values: CDR1 SGHRS, CDR2 YFSETQ. The junction had 2 bases not matched to a gene; V was cut back by 3 bases and J by 0 bases. The CDR3 consists of 15 residues. The CDR3 spells CASSSSGASTDTQYF. CDR3 sequence (DNA): TGCGCCAGCAGCTCTAGCGGGGCTAGCACAGATACGCAGTATTTT.

The genes are TRBV6-1 and TRBJ1-3; D is unclear. The CDR3 is 15 residues long. Germline values: CDR1 MNHNS, CDR2 SASEGT. The V end was cut by 4 bases, the J end by 0 bases, with 10 bases between. The CDR3 sequence: CASSVNFASGNTIYF. As DNA, the CDR3 is TGTGCCAGCAGTGTTAACTTTGCCTCTGGAAACACCATATATTTT.

The chain uses TRBV14 and TRBJ1-4; no definite D call. The CDR3 is 14 amino acids. In germline, CDR1 is SGHDN, CDR2 FVKESK. V was shortened by 4 bases and J by 0 bases, with 6 bases between the two germline ends. The CDR3: CASSPLATNEKLFF. DNA of the CDR3: TGTGCCAGCAGCCCCCTTGCAACTAATGAAAAACTGTTTTTT.

The rearrangement links TRBV7-9 to TRBJ1-2; D possibly corresponds to TRBD1 (5 bases). Germline CDR1 and CDR2: SEHNR and FQNEAQ (reference sequence). Trimming stripped 5 bases from V and 4 bases from J, with 8 bases between. There are 12 residues in the CDR3. Here the CDR3 reads CASSGQGYGYTF. The CDR3 coding sequence is TGTGCCAGCAGCGGTCAGGGCTATGGCTACACCTTC.

V is TRBV27 and J is TRBJ1-2; D remains ambiguous. The CDR3 spans 13 residues. CDR1 MNHEY and CDR2 SMNVEV come from the germline V gene (reference sequence). V was cut by 0 bases and J by 6 bases, with 8 bases left in between. The CDR3 protein is CASSLSEGHGYTF. CDR3 coding DNA: TGTGCCAGCAGTTTATCGGAGGGTCATGGCTACACCTTC.

Details on this clone: This sample includes further DNA sequences coding for the same CDR3. The V gene is TRBV7-7, the J gene TRBJ2-5, with 8 bases fitting TRBD1. CDR3 size: 13 residues. Germline assignment: CDR1 SSHAT and CDR2 FNYEAQ (reference sequence). Losses at the gene ends were 3 bases for V and 5 bases for J; bases not matched to a gene: 2. As DNA, the CDR3 is TGTGCCAGCAGCTTGGACAGGGCCGAGACCCAGTACTTC. It translates to CASSLDRAETQYF.